This TCR beta chain was captured by sequencing in a study of OX40 agonist ivuxolimab in advanced cancers. Study context: Of the patients, three showed partial responses, one with hepatocellular carcinoma and two with cutaneous melanoma.

It was autoimmune disease history or systemic immunosuppression that excluded patients. The CDR3 has 13 residues. Trimming cost V 6 bases and J 4 bases, with 9 bases left between them. Germline V gene lookup returns CDR1 LNHNV and CDR2 YYDKDF (reference sequence). Comment on this clone: Its antigen is not identified.

Study findings and constraints: In the expanded peripheral T cells, antigen specificity was never determined. At doses 0.1 to 3.0 mg/kg, CD4+ and CD8+ clones expanded.

The data were produced by immunoSEQ multiplex PCR, yet TCRdb's version contains in-frame clones alone and is incomplete. The top ten clones hold under 0.8% of a sample with roughly 64,000 clones, around 90% of them seen once. J is TRBJ2-2 and V is TRBV15, with D hard to call. This sequence originates from an adult with an advanced solid tumor such as melanoma, head and neck, liver or kidney cancer. Sequencing was performed on CD4+ or CD8+ T cells sorted from blood, taken in a trial of the OX40 agonist ivuxolimab. The CDR3 DNA follows: TGTGCCACCAGTCTAGACCGCACCGGGGAGCTGTTTTTT. Its translation is CATSLDRTGELFF.